The rows below give T cell receptor beta chains drawn from one sample of a study of T cell repertoires and leukemia-associated antigens. MiXCR, run by TCRdb on the 5' RACE reads, gives a single entry per CDR3 protein. Of some 12,000 distinct CDR3 sequences listed, approximately 42% are singletons. No antigens are known for them. Sequences were obtained from CD3+ T cells sorted from blood and cultured. These receptors were obtained from a female donor in good health. CDR3s include the opening cysteine and the closing phenylalanine or tryptophan. A D gene is named only where the DNA matches it firmly. For some rows the clone size is stated as once, few or many, or as a class when expanded; others skip it.

CDR3nt: TGTGCCAGCAGTCGAAGACTAGCGGGGACCTACGAGCAGTACTTC; CDR3aa: CASSRRLAGTYEQYF; j_gene: TRBJ2-7; abundance: few; v_gene: TRBV27; d_gene: TRBD2
CDR3nt: TGTGCCAGCAGCTTACCACGGGACAGGGCAAGGGGAGATACGCAGTATTTT; CDR3aa: CASSLPRDRARGDTQYF; j_gene: TRBJ2-3; abundance: many; v_gene: TRBV11-1; d_gene: TRBD1
CDR3nt: TGTGCCAGCACGGCCAGGAGGAGTTTCGAGCAGTACTTC; CDR3aa: CASTARRSFEQYF; j_gene: TRBJ2-7; abundance: many; v_gene: TRBV7-9; d_gene: .
CDR3nt: TGCAGTGCCAATCCCGGGACTAGCTTATACGGGGAGCTGTTTTTT; CDR3aa: CSANPGTSLYGELFF; j_gene: TRBJ2-2; abundance: many; v_gene: TRBV20-1; d_gene: TRBD2
CDR3nt: TGTGCCATCGGACAGTTAGAAACCGAAGCTTTCTTT; CDR3aa: CAIGQLETEAFF; j_gene: TRBJ1-1; abundance: .; v_gene: TRBV7-9; d_gene: .
CDR3nt: TGCGCCAGCAGCCTCCGACAGGGGGCGGACACCGGGGAGCTGTTTTTT; CDR3aa: CASSLRQGADTGELFF; j_gene: TRBJ2-2; abundance: medium-sized; v_gene: TRBV4-1; d_gene: TRBD1
CDR3nt: TGCAGCGTTGTTCCCCCTTTGACCTATGGCTACACCTTC; CDR3aa: CSVVPPLTYGYTF; j_gene: TRBJ1-2; abundance: few; v_gene: TRBV29-1; d_gene: .
CDR3nt: TGTGCCACCAGTGACTCCGGGACTAGCGGATTCACAGATACGCAGTATTTT; CDR3aa: CATSDSGTSGFTDTQYF; j_gene: TRBJ2-3; abundance: .; v_gene: TRBV24-1; d_gene: TRBD2
CDR3nt: TGTGCCAGCAGCGAACCTAGCGGGAGGGCCTTGTACGAGCAGTACTTC; CDR3aa: CASSEPSGRALYEQYF; j_gene: TRBJ2-7; abundance: .; v_gene: TRBV5-5; d_gene: TRBD2
CDR3nt: TGCGCCAGCAGCCAGCCTAGCGCGACCTCCTACAATGAGCAGTTCTTC; CDR3aa: CASSQPSATSYNEQFF; j_gene: TRBJ2-1; abundance: .; v_gene: TRBV5-1; d_gene: .
CDR3nt: TGTGCCAGCAGCTTAGCGGAGGGCGGGGAGCTGTTTTTT; CDR3aa: CASSLAEGGELFF; j_gene: TRBJ2-2; abundance: many; v_gene: TRBV7-2; d_gene: .
CDR3nt: TGCGCCAGCACCCGGGACGGATCCTACGAGCAGTACTTC; CDR3aa: CASTRDGSYEQYF; j_gene: TRBJ2-7; abundance: hyperexpanded; v_gene: TRBV5-1; d_gene: .
CDR3nt: TGTGCCAGTAGCTTTGCCCAGGAGCTAGCGGGGAGCTACAATGAGCAGTCCTTC; CDR3aa: CASSFAQELAGSYNEQSF; j_gene: TRBJ2-1; abundance: .; v_gene: TRBV11-2; d_gene: TRBD2
CDR3nt: TGCAGCGTTCAAGATCTCGGGAAGGGAGGAGACGAGCAGTACTTC; CDR3aa: CSVQDLGKGGDEQYF; j_gene: TRBJ2-7; abundance: .; v_gene: TRBV29-1; d_gene: .
CDR3nt: TGTGCCACGAAATCCGGGACAGGGGTACTCAATGAGCAGTTCTTC; CDR3aa: CATKSGTGVLNEQFF; j_gene: TRBJ2-1; abundance: many; v_gene: TRBV2; d_gene: TRBD1
CDR3nt: TGTGCCAGCATGTTTTGGGGGCCAGCAAACACCGGGGAGCTGTTTTTT; CDR3aa: CASMFWGPANTGELFF; j_gene: TRBJ2-2; abundance: few; v_gene: TRBV12-3/TRBV12-4; d_gene: .
CDR3nt: TGTGCCAGCAGTTCCTGGACAGACAATGAGCAGTTCTTC; CDR3aa: CASSSWTDNEQFF; j_gene: TRBJ2-1; abundance: many; v_gene: TRBV28; d_gene: .
CDR3nt: TGTGCCGGCAGTCTCGAACATGGTTTTAATAATCAGCCCCAGCATTTT; CDR3aa: CAGSLEHGFNNQPQHF; j_gene: TRBJ1-5; abundance: .; v_gene: TRBV12-3/TRBV12-4; d_gene: .
CDR3nt: TGCAGTGCTAAGCGGGAGTCCAGATTCAATGAGCAGTTCTTC; CDR3aa: CSAKRESRFNEQFF; j_gene: TRBJ2-1; abundance: medium-sized; v_gene: TRBV20-1; d_gene: TRBD2
CDR3nt: TGCGCCAGCAGCTTGAAGTCCGGGGGCAGGGACTATGGCTACACCTTC; CDR3aa: CASSLKSGGRDYGYTF; j_gene: TRBJ1-2; abundance: medium-sized; v_gene: TRBV5-1; d_gene: .
CDR3nt: TGCACTCACGGGAGGGCCGCAGAGACCCAGTACTTC; CDR3aa: CTHGRAAETQYF; j_gene: TRBJ2-5; abundance: large; v_gene: TRBV29-1; d_gene: TRBD2
CDR3nt: TGCAGCGTTTACGAGGGCTCGGAGACCCAGTACTTC; CDR3aa: CSVYEGSETQYF; j_gene: TRBJ2-5; abundance: .; v_gene: TRBV29-1; d_gene: .
CDR3nt: TGTGCCAGCAGCGGGCAGGATTTTATGGAGACCCAGTACTTC; CDR3aa: CASSGQDFMETQYF; j_gene: TRBJ2-5; abundance: .; v_gene: TRBV11-3; d_gene: .
CDR3nt: TGCAGCGCCGGACAAGGAAGAGGGACTGAAGCTTTCTTT; CDR3aa: CSAGQGRGTEAFF; j_gene: TRBJ1-1; abundance: .; v_gene: TRBV29-1; d_gene: .
CDR3nt: TGTGCCAGCAGTCGTGAGAGGGCCTTCTCCTACGAGCAGTACTTC; CDR3aa: CASSRERAFSYEQYF; j_gene: TRBJ2-7; abundance: .; v_gene: TRBV27; d_gene: .
CDR3nt: TGCAGCGTGGCCAAAGTGGGTAACTACGACTACACCTTC; CDR3aa: CSVAKVGNYDYTF; j_gene: TRBJ1-2; abundance: .; v_gene: TRBV29-1; d_gene: .
CDR3nt: TGTGCCAGCAGCCCAGTTGGGACATCGGAGACCCAGTACTTC; CDR3aa: CASSPVGTSETQYF; j_gene: TRBJ2-5; abundance: .; v_gene: TRBV5-5; d_gene: .
CDR3nt: TGTGCCAGCAGTTTTGGGCCCCTTGGCCACGCCTTC; CDR3aa: CASSFGPLGHAF; j_gene: TRBJ1-2; abundance: .; v_gene: TRBV12-3/TRBV12-4; d_gene: .
CDR3nt: TGTGCCAGCAGCTCCTTCCTAGCGGGAGGAGGGACCTACGAGCAGTACTTC; CDR3aa: CASSSFLAGGGTYEQYF; j_gene: TRBJ2-7; abundance: once; v_gene: TRBV11-3; d_gene: TRBD2
CDR3nt: TGCAGTGCTAGAGAGGAGTGGGGACTAGCGGGGGACAATGAGCAGTTCTTC; CDR3aa: CSAREEWGLAGDNEQFF; j_gene: TRBJ2-1; abundance: .; v_gene: TRBV20-1; d_gene: TRBD2
CDR3nt: TGTACCAGCAGTCCCCTAGACAGGGGGCACCTCGAGCAGTACTTC; CDR3aa: CTSSPLDRGHLEQYF; j_gene: TRBJ2-7; abundance: .; v_gene: TRBV6-5; d_gene: TRBD1
CDR3nt: TGTGCCAGCAGCCGAGGACTAGGTAGCACAGATACGCAGTATTTT; CDR3aa: CASSRGLGSTDTQYF; j_gene: TRBJ2-3; abundance: many; v_gene: TRBV28; d_gene: TRBD2
CDR3nt: TGTGCCTGGAATGCCGGACAGGGGGCGAGGGAGCAGTACTTC; CDR3aa: CAWNAGQGAREQYF; j_gene: TRBJ2-7; abundance: many; v_gene: TRBV30; d_gene: TRBD1
CDR3nt: TGTGCCAGCAGCTTAGGGGGAAGAAATGAGCAGTTCTTC; CDR3aa: CASSLGGRNEQFF; j_gene: TRBJ2-1; abundance: .; v_gene: TRBV11-2; d_gene: .
CDR3nt: TGTGCCAGCAGCTTATACCCTCGTAGCGGGAGGGGCGCCTTTTGGGAGCTGTTTTTT; CDR3aa: CASSLYPRSGRGAFWELFF; j_gene: TRBJ2-2; abundance: .; v_gene: TRBV7-6; d_gene: TRBD2
CDR3nt: TGCAGCGCCATGAAGCTGGGTACCACTGAAGCTTTCTTT; CDR3aa: CSAMKLGTTEAFF; j_gene: TRBJ1-1; abundance: many; v_gene: TRBV29-1; d_gene: .
CDR3nt: TGTGCCAGTACCCACGGGGCAGATGAAGCTTTCTTT; CDR3aa: CASTHGADEAFF; j_gene: TRBJ1-1; abundance: .; v_gene: TRBV19; d_gene: .
CDR3nt: TGTGCCATCAGTGAAAAGGGACTACCTTCGGAGACCCAGTACTTC; CDR3aa: CAISEKGLPSETQYF; j_gene: TRBJ2-5; abundance: once; v_gene: TRBV10-3; d_gene: TRBD2
CDR3nt: TGTGCCAGCTCAGAAGCAGCAGGGTCAAATTCACCCCTCCACTTT; CDR3aa: CASSEAAGSNSPLHF; j_gene: TRBJ1-6; abundance: many; v_gene: TRBV18; d_gene: .